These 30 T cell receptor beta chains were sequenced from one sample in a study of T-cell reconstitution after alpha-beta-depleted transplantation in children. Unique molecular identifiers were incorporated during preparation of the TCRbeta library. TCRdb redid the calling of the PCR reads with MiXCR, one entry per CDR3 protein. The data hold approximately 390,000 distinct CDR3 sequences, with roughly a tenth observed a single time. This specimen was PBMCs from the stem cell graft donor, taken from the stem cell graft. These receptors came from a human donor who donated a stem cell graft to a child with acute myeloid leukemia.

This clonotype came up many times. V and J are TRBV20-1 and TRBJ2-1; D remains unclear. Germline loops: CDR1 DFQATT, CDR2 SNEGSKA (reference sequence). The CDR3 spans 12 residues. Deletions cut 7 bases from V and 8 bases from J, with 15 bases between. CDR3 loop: CSVLNPADEQFF. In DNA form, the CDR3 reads TGCAGTGTTCTAAACCCTGCGGATGAGCAGTTCTTC.

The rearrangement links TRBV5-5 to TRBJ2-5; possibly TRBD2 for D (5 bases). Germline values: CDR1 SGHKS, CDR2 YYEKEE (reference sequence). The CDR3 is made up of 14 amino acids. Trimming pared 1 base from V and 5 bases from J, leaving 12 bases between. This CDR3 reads CASSLPNSGETQYF. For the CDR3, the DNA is TGTGCCAGCAGCTTGCCTAACTCGGGGGAGACCCAGTACTTC.

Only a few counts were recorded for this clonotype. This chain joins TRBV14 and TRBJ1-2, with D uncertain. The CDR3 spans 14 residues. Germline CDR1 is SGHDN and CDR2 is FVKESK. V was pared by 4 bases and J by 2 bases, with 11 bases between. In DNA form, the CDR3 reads TGTGCCAGCAGCCCCGGGGTTCCCAACTATGGCTACACCTTC. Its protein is CASSPGVPNYGYTF.

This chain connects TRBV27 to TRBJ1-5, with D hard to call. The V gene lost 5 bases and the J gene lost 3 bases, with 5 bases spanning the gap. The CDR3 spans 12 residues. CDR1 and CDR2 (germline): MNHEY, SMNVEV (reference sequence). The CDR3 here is CASSAHNQPQHF. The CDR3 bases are TGTGCCAGCAGTGCACACAATCAGCCCCAGCATTTT.

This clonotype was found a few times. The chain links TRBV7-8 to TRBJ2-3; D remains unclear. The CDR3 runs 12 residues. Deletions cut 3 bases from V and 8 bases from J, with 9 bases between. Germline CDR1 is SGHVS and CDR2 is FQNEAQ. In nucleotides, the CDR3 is TGTGCCAGCAGCTTGGTTTTGGGTACGCAGTATTTT. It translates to CASSLVLGTQYF. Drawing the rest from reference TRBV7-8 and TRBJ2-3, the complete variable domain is GAGVSQSPRYKVAKRGQDVALRCDPISGHVSLFWYQQALGQGPEFLTYFQNEAQLDKSGLPSDRFFAERPEGSVSTLKIQRTQQEDSAVYLCASSLVLGTQYFGPGTRLTVL.

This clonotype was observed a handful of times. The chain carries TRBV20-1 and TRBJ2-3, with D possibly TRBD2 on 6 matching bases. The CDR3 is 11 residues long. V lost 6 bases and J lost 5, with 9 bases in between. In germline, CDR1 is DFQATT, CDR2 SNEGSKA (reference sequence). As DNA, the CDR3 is TGCAGTGCCCCGGGGGTAGATACGCAGTATTTT. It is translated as CSAPGVDTQYF.

Here the CDR3 reads CASSLGSTTDTQYF. CDR3 sequence (DNA): TGTGCCAGCAGTTTGGGTTCGACCACAGATACGCAGTATTTT. The rearrangement links TRBV12-3 or TRBV12-4 to TRBJ2-3; D is unresolved. The CDR3 runs to 14 residues. V lost 3 bases and J lost 2, with 9 bases in between.

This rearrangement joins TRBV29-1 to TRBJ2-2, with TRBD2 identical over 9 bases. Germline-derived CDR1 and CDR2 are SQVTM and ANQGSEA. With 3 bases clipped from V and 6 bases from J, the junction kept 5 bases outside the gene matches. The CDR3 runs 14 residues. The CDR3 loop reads CSVETSGGSGELFF. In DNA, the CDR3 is TGCAGCGTTGAGACTAGCGGTGGTTCCGGGGAGCTGTTTTTT.

In DNA, the CDR3 is TGCGCCAGCAGCGCCGACAGCATCTATGGCTACACCTTC. Protein product: CASSADSIYGYTF. The chain links TRBV5-1 to TRBJ1-2, with a weak D call TRBD1 (5 bases). Germline V gene lookup returns CDR1 SGHRS and CDR2 YFSETQ. CDR3 size: 13 residues. Trimming stripped 4 bases from V and 4 bases from J, with 11 bases between.

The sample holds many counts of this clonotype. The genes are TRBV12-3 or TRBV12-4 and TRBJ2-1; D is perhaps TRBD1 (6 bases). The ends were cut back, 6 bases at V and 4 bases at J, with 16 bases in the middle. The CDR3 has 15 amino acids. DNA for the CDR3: TGTGCCAGCAGCCCACAGGGTGTAGGGTACAATGAGCAGTTCTTC. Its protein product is CASSPQGVGYNEQFF.

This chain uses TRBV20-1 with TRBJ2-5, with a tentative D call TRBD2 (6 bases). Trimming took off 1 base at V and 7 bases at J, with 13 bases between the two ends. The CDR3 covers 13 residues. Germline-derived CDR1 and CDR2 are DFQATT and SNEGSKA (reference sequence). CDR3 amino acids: CSARGTRGGTQYF. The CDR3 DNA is TGCAGTGCTAGAGGGACGCGGGGAGGGACCCAGTACTTC.

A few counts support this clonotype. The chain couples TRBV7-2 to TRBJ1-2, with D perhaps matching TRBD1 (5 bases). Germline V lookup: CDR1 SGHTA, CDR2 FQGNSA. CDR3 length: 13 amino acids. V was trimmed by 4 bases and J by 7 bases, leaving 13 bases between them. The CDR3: CASSSRVGGGYTF. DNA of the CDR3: TGTGCCAGCAGCTCTCGTGTCGGGGGTGGCTACACCTTC.

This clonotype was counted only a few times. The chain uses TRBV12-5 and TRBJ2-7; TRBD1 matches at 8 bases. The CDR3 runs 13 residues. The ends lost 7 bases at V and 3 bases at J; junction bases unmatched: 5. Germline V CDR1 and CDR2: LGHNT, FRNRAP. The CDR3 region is CASAPGQGYEQYV. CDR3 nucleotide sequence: TGTGCTAGTGCCCCCGGACAGGGCTACGAGCAGTACGTC.

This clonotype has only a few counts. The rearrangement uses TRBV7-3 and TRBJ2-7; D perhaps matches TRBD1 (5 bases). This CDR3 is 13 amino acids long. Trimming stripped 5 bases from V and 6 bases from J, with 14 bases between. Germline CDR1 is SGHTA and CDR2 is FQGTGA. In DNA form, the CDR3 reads TGTGCCAGCAGCACCCAGGGCCCTTCCGAGCAGTACTTC. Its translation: CASSTQGPSEQYF.

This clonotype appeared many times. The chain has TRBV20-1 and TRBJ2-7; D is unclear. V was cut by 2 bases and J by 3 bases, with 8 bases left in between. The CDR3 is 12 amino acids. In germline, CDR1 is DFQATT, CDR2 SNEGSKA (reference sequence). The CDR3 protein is CSARRVSYEQYF. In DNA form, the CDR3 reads TGCAGTGCTAGAAGAGTGAGCTACGAGCAGTACTTC.

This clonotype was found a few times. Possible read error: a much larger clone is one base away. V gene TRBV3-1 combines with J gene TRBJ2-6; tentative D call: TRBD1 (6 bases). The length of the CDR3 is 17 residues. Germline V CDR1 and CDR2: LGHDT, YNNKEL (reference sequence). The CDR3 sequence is CASSKDGTNAGANVLTF. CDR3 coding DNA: TGTGCCAGCAGCAAAGATGGGACAAACGCTGGGGCCAACGTCCTGACTTTC.

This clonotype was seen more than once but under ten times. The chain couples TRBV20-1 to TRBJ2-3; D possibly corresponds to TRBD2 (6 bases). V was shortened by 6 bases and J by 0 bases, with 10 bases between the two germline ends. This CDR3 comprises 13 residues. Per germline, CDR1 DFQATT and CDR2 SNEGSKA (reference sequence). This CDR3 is CSAKLASTDTQYF. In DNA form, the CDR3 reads TGCAGTGCAAAACTAGCTAGCACAGATACGCAGTATTTT.

The CDR3 coding sequence is TGCAGTGCTTTGGGGGGGAGCGCAGATACGCAGTATTTT. Its protein product is CSALGGSADTQYF. This chain joins TRBV20-1 and TRBJ2-3, with 7 bases fitting TRBD2. CDR1 is DFQATT and CDR2 is SNEGSKA in the germline V gene (reference sequence). V trimming: 5 bases; J trimming: 4 bases; junction bases outside the gene matches: 6. The CDR3 spans 13 residues.

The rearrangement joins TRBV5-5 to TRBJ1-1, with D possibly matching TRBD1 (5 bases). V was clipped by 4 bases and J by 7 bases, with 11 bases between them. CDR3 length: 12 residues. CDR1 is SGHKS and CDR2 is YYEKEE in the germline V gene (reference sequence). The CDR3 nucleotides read TGTGCCAGCAGCCGGGACGGTTATGAAGCTTTCTTT. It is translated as CASSRDGYEAFF.

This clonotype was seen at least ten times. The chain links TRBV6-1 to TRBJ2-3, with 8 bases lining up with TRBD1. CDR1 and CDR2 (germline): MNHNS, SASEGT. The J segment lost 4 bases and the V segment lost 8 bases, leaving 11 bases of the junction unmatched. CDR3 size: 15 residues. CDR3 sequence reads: CASGWTGTRSDTQYF. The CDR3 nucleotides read TGTGCCAGCGGATGGACAGGGACAAGGTCAGATACGCAGTATTTT.

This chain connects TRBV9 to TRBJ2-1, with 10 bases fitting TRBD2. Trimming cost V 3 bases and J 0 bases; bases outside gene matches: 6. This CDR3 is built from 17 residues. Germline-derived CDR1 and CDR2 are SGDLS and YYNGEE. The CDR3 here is CASSGVAGGFSYNEQFF. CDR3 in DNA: TGTGCCAGCAGCGGAGTAGCGGGGGGCTTCTCCTACAATGAGCAGTTCTTC. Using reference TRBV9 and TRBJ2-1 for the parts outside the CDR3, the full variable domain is DSGVTQTPKHLITATGQRVTLRCSPRSGDLSVYWYQQSLDQGLQFLIQYYNGEERAKGNILERFSAQQFPDLHSELNLSSLELGDSALYFCASSGVAGGFSYNEQFFGPGTRLTVL.

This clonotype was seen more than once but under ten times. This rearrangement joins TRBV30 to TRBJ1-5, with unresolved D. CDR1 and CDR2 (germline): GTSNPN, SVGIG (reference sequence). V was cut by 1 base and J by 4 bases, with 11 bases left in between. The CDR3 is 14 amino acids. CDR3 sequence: CAWSGNSLNQPQHF. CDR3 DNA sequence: TGTGCCTGGAGTGGTAACAGCTTGAATCAGCCCCAGCATTTT.

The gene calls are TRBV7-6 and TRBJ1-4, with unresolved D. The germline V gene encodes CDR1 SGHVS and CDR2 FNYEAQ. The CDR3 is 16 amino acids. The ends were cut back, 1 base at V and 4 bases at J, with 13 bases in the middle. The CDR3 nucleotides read TGTGCCAGCAGCTTAGAGGTGGACGGCTATAATGAAAAACTGTTTTTT. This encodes CASSLEVDGYNEKLFF.

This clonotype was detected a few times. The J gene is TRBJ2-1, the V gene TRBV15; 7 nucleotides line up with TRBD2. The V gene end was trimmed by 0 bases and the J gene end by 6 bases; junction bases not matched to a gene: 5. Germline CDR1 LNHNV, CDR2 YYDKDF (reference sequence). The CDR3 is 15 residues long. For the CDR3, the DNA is TGTGCCACCAGCAGAGAAGGGCTAGCGGTCAATGAGCAGTTCTTC. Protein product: CATSREGLAVNEQFF.

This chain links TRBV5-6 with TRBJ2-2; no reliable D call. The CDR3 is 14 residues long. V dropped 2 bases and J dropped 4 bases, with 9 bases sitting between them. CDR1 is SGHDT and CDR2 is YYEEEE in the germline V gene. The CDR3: CASSFMGITGELFF. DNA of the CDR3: TGTGCCAGCAGCTTTATGGGGATCACCGGGGAGCTGTTTTTT. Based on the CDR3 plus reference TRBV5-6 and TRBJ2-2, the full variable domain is DAGVTQSPTHLIKTRGQQVTLRCSPKSGHDTVSWYQQALGQGPQFIFQYYEEEERQRGNFPDRFSGHQFPNYSSELNVNALLLGDSALYLCASSFMGITGELFFGEGSRLTVL.

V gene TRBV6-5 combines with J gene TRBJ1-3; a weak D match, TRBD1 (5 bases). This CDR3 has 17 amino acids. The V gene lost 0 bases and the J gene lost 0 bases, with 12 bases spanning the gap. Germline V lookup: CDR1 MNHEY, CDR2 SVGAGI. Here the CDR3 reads CASSYSTGGDSGNTIYF. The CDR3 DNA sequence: TGTGCCAGCAGTTACTCGACGGGAGGGGACTCTGGAAACACCATATATTTT.

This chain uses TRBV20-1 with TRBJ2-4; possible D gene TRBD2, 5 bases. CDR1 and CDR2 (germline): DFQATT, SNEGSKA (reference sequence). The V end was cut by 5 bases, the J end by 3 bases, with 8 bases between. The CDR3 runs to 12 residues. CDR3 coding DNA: TGCAGTGCTGTCAGCGGCAAAAACATTCAGTACTTC. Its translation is CSAVSGKNIQYF.

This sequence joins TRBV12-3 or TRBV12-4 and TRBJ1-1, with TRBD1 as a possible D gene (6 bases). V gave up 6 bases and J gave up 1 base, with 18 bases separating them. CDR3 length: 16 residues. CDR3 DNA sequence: TGTGCCAGCAGATTAAAGGGGGTGAGGGAGAACACTGAAGCTTTCTTT. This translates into CASRLKGVRENTEAFF.

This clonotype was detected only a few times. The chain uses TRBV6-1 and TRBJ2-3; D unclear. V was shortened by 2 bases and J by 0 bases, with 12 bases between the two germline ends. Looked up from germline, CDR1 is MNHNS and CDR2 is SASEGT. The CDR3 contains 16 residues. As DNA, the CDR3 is TGTGCCAGCAGTGAATATTGGGCCCTAAGCACAGATACGCAGTATTTT. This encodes CASSEYWALSTDTQYF.

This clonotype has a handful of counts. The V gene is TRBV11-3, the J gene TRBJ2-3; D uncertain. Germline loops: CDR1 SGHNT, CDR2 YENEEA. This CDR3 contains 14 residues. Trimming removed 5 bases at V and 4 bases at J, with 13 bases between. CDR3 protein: CASSPVSGADTQYF. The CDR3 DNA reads TGTGCCAGCAGCCCTGTTTCTGGCGCAGATACGCAGTATTTT.